The clone carrying this TCR beta chain came up a few times. As originally analysed: It was from reference gene primer amplification that nucleated cell counts were estimated. Repertoires were generated with immunoSEQ multiplex PCR, while TCRdb's copy carries only in-frame clones and drops some. That table supplies the V and J calls and clone size; D and trimming were determined from the DNA. The repertoire holds more than 150,000 clones, roughly 84% seen once, with about 8% in the top ten. These data belong to a study of blood T cell repertoires in COVID-19. Germline V CDR1 and CDR2: SNHLY, FYNNEI. The CDR3 spans 13 residues. Losses at the gene ends were 7 bases for V and 6 bases for J; bases not matched to a gene: 5.

This TCR came from a woman aged 45 to 65 who had recovered from COVID-19. The chain carries TRBV2 and TRBJ1-4; TRBD1 matches 7 bases. The sample taken for sequencing was PBMCs or T cells enriched from blood (not recorded which). This CDR3 reads CASTGGQYEKLFF. CDR3 DNA: TGTGCCAGCACCGGGGGACAGTATGAAAAACTGTTTTTT.